A selection of T cell receptor beta chains follows, all from one sample in a study of blood T cells in healthy people across ages. From the 5' RACE reads, TCRdb called clonotypes with MiXCR, one entry per CDR3 protein. Of roughly 500,000 distinct CDR3 sequences in the sample, 27% were seen once. The sequencing sample was made of blood. The receptors were gathered from a woman in her sixties or seventies in good health. Each CDR3 is given with its conserved first and last residue. The D gene is left open where the match is weak. Part of the rows lack a size; the others show once, few, many or a class for expanded clones.

d_call | j_call | v_call | clone_size | cdr3_aa | cdr3_nt
NA | TRBJ2-3 | TRBV5-4 | NA | CASSGAGAGSDTQYF | TGTGCCAGTTCGGGCGCAGGGGCGGGGTCAGATACGCAGTATTTT
NA | TRBJ2-5 | TRBV7-2 | NA | CASSTGFQETQYF | TGTGCCAGTAGCACAGGGTTCCAAGAGACCCAGTACTTC
TRBD2 | TRBJ2-1 | TRBV5-1 | few | CASALGSGGNNEQFF | TGCGCCAGCGCCCTCGGTAGCGGGGGAAACAATGAGCAGTTCTTC
NA | TRBJ1-2 | TRBV6-5 | few | CASSYSGSGDGYTF | TGTGCCAGCAGTTACTCTGGGTCGGGGGATGGCTACACCTTC
TRBD1 | TRBJ2-7 | TRBV6-6 | NA | CASSVGDRSYEQYF | TGTGCCAGCAGCGTAGGGGACAGGAGCTACGAGCAGTACTTC
NA | TRBJ1-4 | TRBV5-1 | few | CASSWGAPNEKLFF | TGCGCCAGCAGCTGGGGGGCTCCCAATGAAAAACTGTTTTTT
TRBD1 | TRBJ2-1 | TRBV12-3/TRBV12-4 | NA | CASSPGQRVGEQFF | TGTGCCAGCAGTCCGGGACAGCGTGTTGGTGAGCAGTTCTTC
NA | TRBJ2-5 | TRBV5-1 | many | CASGAVATPETQYF | TGCGCCAGCGGGGCTGTGGCGACTCCAGAGACCCAGTACTTC
NA | TRBJ2-1 | TRBV9 | few | CASSSQPGTNEQFF | TGTGCCAGCAGCTCTCAGCCGGGGACGAATGAGCAGTTCTTC
NA | TRBJ1-2 | TRBV6-1 | NA | CASSEVEGLFGYTF | TGTGCCAGCAGTGAAGTCGAGGGGCTTTTTGGCTACACCTTC
NA | TRBJ2-7 | TRBV7-2 | NA | CASSLGGGAGHSYEQYF | TGTGCCAGCAGCTTAGGAGGGGGGGCAGGGCATTCCTACGAGCAGTACTTC
NA | TRBJ2-5 | TRBV7-2 | NA | CASSFGLGVETQYF | TGTGCCAGCAGCTTTGGCTTAGGGGTGGAGACCCAGTACTTC
TRBD2 | TRBJ2-5 | TRBV7-2 | few | CASSDQGAGGYETQYF | TGTGCCAGCAGCGACCAAGGCGCGGGGGGGTACGAGACCCAGTACTTC
TRBD2 | TRBJ2-7 | TRBV7-9 | few | CASMALAAYKQYF | TGTGCCAGCATGGCACTAGCGGCTTACAAGCAGTACTTC
TRBD1 | TRBJ1-5 | TRBV20-1 | few | CSAPGTGGEGSGQPQHF | TGCAGTGCTCCCGGGACAGGGGGCGAAGGGTCTGGCCAGCCCCAGCATTTT
NA | TRBJ2-2 | TRBV5-1 | NA | CASSLLTTKTGELFF | TGCGCCAGCAGCCTACTGACGACGAAGACCGGGGAGCTGTTTTTT
NA | TRBJ2-3 | TRBV6-5 | NA | CASSRSPVGTDTQYF | TGTGCCAGCAGTCGATCTCCAGTGGGCACAGATACGCAGTATTTT
NA | TRBJ1-2 | TRBV5-1 | few | CASSPQMGYYGYTF | TGCGCCAGCAGCCCCCAGATGGGGTACTATGGCTACACCTTC
NA | TRBJ2-3 | TRBV29-1 | NA | CSVDAGADTQYF | TGCAGCGTTGACGCGGGTGCAGATACGCAGTATTTT
TRBD1 | TRBJ1-5 | TRBV24-1 | few | CATSEHGQGGLQPQHF | TGTGCCACCAGTGAGCATGGACAGGGGGGACTTCAGCCCCAGCATTTT
NA | TRBJ2-3 | TRBV5-1 | few | CASSPHMADTQYF | TGCGCCAGCAGCCCCCACATGGCAGATACGCAGTATTTT
TRBD2 | TRBJ2-2 | TRBV20-1 | NA | CSARTSGGNTGELFF | TGCAGTGCTAGGACTAGCGGGGGGAACACCGGGGAGCTGTTTTTT
TRBD1 | TRBJ1-1 | TRBV5-1 | few | CASSGGDRGLRMNTEAFF | TGCGCCAGCAGCGGAGGAGACAGGGGGCTGAGAATGAACACTGAAGCTTTCTTT
NA | TRBJ1-3 | TRBV20-1 | NA | CSAQGNTIYF | TGCAGTGCGCAGGGAAACACCATATATTTT
NA | TRBJ1-4 | TRBV6-6 | few | CASRTGDTNEKLFF | TGTGCCAGCAGGACAGGCGACACTAATGAAAAACTGTTTTTT
TRBD1 | TRBJ1-3 | TRBV5-1 | NA | CASSRTGTPGNTIYF | TGCGCCAGCAGCCGGACAGGGACCCCTGGAAACACCATATATTTT
NA | TRBJ2-2 | TRBV20-1 | NA | CSATRLTSLNTGELFF | TGCAGTGCCACTCGACTGACTTCGTTGAACACCGGGGAGCTGTTTTTT
NA | TRBJ1-2 | TRBV2 | NA | CASSEGGPDYGYTF | TGTGCCAGCAGTGAGGGGGGCCCGGACTATGGCTACACCTTC
TRBD1 | TRBJ2-3 | TRBV11-2 | few | CASSSSDRGQDTQYF | TGTGCCAGCAGCTCTTCAGACAGGGGGCAAGATACGCAGTATTTT
NA | TRBJ1-2 | TRBV6-5 | NA | CASSPQGGGAYGYTF | TGTGCCAGCAGCCCACAGGGTGGAGGGGCTTATGGCTACACCTTC
NA | TRBJ2-7 | TRBV4-2 | few | CASSQWGGPNEQYF | TGTGCCAGCAGCCAATGGGGGGGGCCTAACGAGCAGTACTTC
TRBD2 | TRBJ2-1 | TRBV20-1 | NA | CSAISGGAYNEQFF | TGCAGTGCAATTAGCGGGGGGGCTTACAATGAGCAGTTCTTC
NA | TRBJ1-1 | TRBV11-2 | NA | CASSLVGSGLNTEAFF | TGTGCCAGCAGCTTAGTCGGGTCAGGGCTGAACACTGAAGCTTTCTTT
TRBD2 | TRBJ2-3 | TRBV2 | NA | CASSESRGTDTQYF | TGTGCCAGCAGTGAATCGCGGGGGACAGATACGCAGTATTTT
TRBD1 | TRBJ2-3 | TRBV29-1 | NA | CSVVGDRGLVDTQYF | TGCAGCGTTGTGGGAGACAGGGGGCTGGTGGATACGCAGTATTTT
NA | TRBJ1-4 | TRBV20-1 | NA | CSVPVVEKLFF | TGCAGTGTCCCGGTTGTCGAAAAACTGTTTTTT
TRBD1 | TRBJ2-2 | TRBV11-2 | NA | CASRPLGRGLDTGELFF | TGTGCCAGCAGACCACTAGGCAGGGGGCTGGACACCGGGGAGCTGTTTTTT
NA | TRBJ2-3 | TRBV9 | few | CASSVDLRDTQYF | TGTGCCAGCAGCGTAGACCTTAGGGATACGCAGTATTTT